This T cell receptor beta chain was sequenced during a study of CD8 T cells in ankylosing spondylitis (dated by TCRdb to the late 2010s). Describing the broader study: T cell receptor beta repertoires were profiled in healthy donors and ankylosing spondylitis patients so that disease-linked TCR variants could be found. The full study cohort was made up of about 25 ankylosing spondylitis patients and about a hundred healthy donors. Peripheral blood samples were taken, and synovial fluid was additionally collected from ankylosing spondylitis patients.

What the work shows at the level of the full study, not this receptor alone: The disease-linked clones were reported as significantly enriched in matched synovial fluid samples from ankylosing spondylitis patients. Some of the motif variants had been reported before in the synovial fluid and blood of reactive arthritis patients, a finding that suggests common disease-initiation mechanisms. The disease-linked clones showed a CD8+ phenotype and occurred at relatively low frequencies in peripheral blood. A TCR beta motif of about eight highly homologous amino acid variants appeared characteristic of blood from ankylosing spondylitis patients.

TCRdb records Illumina HiSeq 2500 as the sequencer. TCR beta libraries were prepared by quantitative 5'-RACE with molecular barcodes. On the authors' methods: A new computational method, built on a probabilistic model of VDJ rearrangement, was used to identify disease-linked TCR variants. TCRdb reran the public reads through fastp at Q25 and MiXCR, keeping productive beta chains. Entries are consolidated by CDR3 protein sequence, retaining the most common genes and DNA. These V and J calls originate from TCRdb's pipeline instead of the authors' own analysis. The sample yields fewer than 250,000 distinct CDR3 sequences; roughly 10% were counted once. 21% of the sample lies in the top ten. Including cysteine and phenylalanine, the CDR3 has 14 amino acids. Kept here is only the CDR3 DNA, which spans 42 bases and is read in frame from base 1. V sheds 4 bases and J sheds 5 bases, leaving 15 bases between their ends. The germline V gene provides CDR1 SGHRS and CDR2 YFSETQ.

This clonotype was counted ten times or more. The clone's antigen remains unknown. No base quality values were provided; no much bigger clone lies one nucleotide off. This TCR was sampled from a male donor with ankylosing spondylitis or in good health (not recorded which). Source material: blood, either unsorted or a sorted T cell fraction (not recorded which). The chain is assembled from TRBV5-1 and TRBJ1-2; a tentative D call is TRBD1 (6 bases match). This receptor carries the CDR3 CASSLDSARYGYTF. The nucleotides are TGCGCCAGCAGCCTGGACAGCGCTCGTTATGGCTACACCTTC. With all but the CDR3 taken from the reference TRBV5-1 and TRBJ1-2 genes, the full variable domain is: KAGVTQTPRYLIKTRGQQVTLSCSPISGHRSVSWYQQTPGQGLQFLFEYFSETQRNKGNFPGRFSGRQFSNSRSEMNVSTLELGDSALYLCASSLDSARYGYTFGSGTRLTVV.